These 25 T cell receptor beta chains were all obtained from the same sample, sequenced in a study of blood T cell repertoires in COVID-19. The repertoire was sequenced with immunoSEQ multiplex PCR; TCRdb's copy has only in-frame clones and lacks some. The sample shows some 380,000 clones, around 90% of them seen only once. The sequenced sample was peripheral blood. These receptors were taken from a young man with active or convalescent COVID-19.

This clone was observed a handful of times. The same CDR3 can be traced to other DNA sequences in this sample. The chain carries TRBV9 and TRBJ2-3, with D tentatively TRBD1 (6 bases). Germline CDR1 and CDR2: SGDLS and YYNGEE. V was trimmed by 0 bases and J by 10 bases, leaving 9 bases between them. CDR3 length equals 12 residues. Here the CDR3 DNA reads TGTGCCAGCAGCGTAGAAGGGGGAGCGCAGTATTTT. It specifies CASSVEGGAQYF.

CDR3 amino acids: CASSPGLAGGGGTDTQYF. DNA for the CDR3: TGCGCCAGCAGCCCGGGACTAGCGGGAGGAGGCGGCACAGATACGCAGTATTTT. The V gene is TRBV5-1, the J gene TRBJ2-3; 15 bases line up with TRBD2. J was trimmed by 1 base and V by 4 bases; bases with no gene match: 7. The CDR3 has 18 amino acids. Germline-derived CDR1 and CDR2 are SGHRS and YFSETQ.

The chain links TRBV12-3 or TRBV12-4 to TRBJ1-1, with D tentatively TRBD1 (6 bases). Trimming stripped 7 bases from V and 11 bases from J, with 17 bases between. This CDR3 contains 12 residues. CDR3 sequence (DNA): TGTGCCAGCACCCTTGGCGGGCAGGGGGCTTTCTTT. Translated: CASTLGGQGAFF.

This clone occurred once. Here the CDR3 reads CASSYGASGGSYEQYF. CDR3 sequence (DNA): TGTGCCAGCAGTTACGGGGCAAGCGGGGGCTCCTACGAGCAGTACTTC. V is TRBV6-2 or TRBV6-3 and J is TRBJ2-7; TRBD2 agrees at 8 bases. The CDR3 totals 16 residues. V was clipped by 2 bases and J by 0 bases; unmatched bases: 6. Per the germline V gene, CDR1 is MNHEY and CDR2 is SVGEGT.

Worth noting for this clone: The same CDR3 can be traced to other DNA sequences in this sample. CDR3: CASSLGLSNQPQHF. The CDR3 DNA sequence: TGTGCCAGCAGCCTGGGGCTTAGCAATCAGCCCCAGCATTTT. The V gene is TRBV5-6, the J gene TRBJ1-5, with a tentative D call TRBD1 (5 bases). The CDR3 consists of 14 residues. Trimming took off 4 bases at V and 0 bases at J, with 8 bases between the two ends. Germline V gene data show CDR1 as SGHDT and CDR2 as YYEEEE.

The chain joins TRBV4-2 to TRBJ2-2, with D possibly matching TRBD1 (6 bases). This CDR3 contains 16 residues. Germline CDR1 reads LGHNA; CDR2 reads YNFKEQ. With 5 bases removed from V and 4 bases from J, the gap between germline ends came to 17 bases. The CDR3 sequence: CASSVQGNYRTGELFF. CDR3 DNA sequence: TGTGCCAGCAGCGTACAGGGAAATTATCGCACCGGGGAGCTGTTTTTT.

The V and J genes are TRBV27 and TRBJ1-1, with 7 bases that match TRBD1. Germline trimming cut 5 bases from V and 5 bases from J; bases unmatched to any gene: 11. The CDR3 runs to 15 residues. The germline gives CDR1 MNHEY, CDR2 SMNVEV (reference sequence). The CDR3 DNA reads TGTGCCAGCAGTGCGATCAGGGGGGTGAGGACTGAAGCTTTCTTT. Protein sequence: CASSAIRGVRTEAFF.

The DNA of the CDR3 is TGCAGCGTTGAAACAGGGTGGCAAGAGACCCAGTACTTC. It encodes CSVETGWQETQYF. The chain joins TRBV29-1 to TRBJ2-5; a weak D match, TRBD1 (6 bases). Trimming shortened V by 2 bases and J by 2 bases, and 9 bases separated the two germline ends. CDR1 is SQVTM and CDR2 is ANQGSEA in the germline V gene. The CDR3 spans 13 residues.

This clone was detected once. The chain recombines TRBV20-1 with TRBJ2-3, with 8 bases fitting TRBD2. Germline assignment: CDR1 DFQATT and CDR2 SNEGSKA (reference sequence). CDR3 length: 15 amino acids. V lost 3 bases, J lost 0 bases, and 5 bases stayed unmatched. The CDR3 nucleotides are TGCAGTGCTAGTATTTCTAGCGGGAGCACAGATACGCAGTATTTT. Amino acids: CSASISSGSTDTQYF.

The chain combines TRBV4-2 with TRBJ1-3, with D maybe TRBD1 (5 bases). Germline V gene lookup returns CDR1 LGHNA and CDR2 YNFKEQ. The CDR3 extends over 18 amino acids. Deletions cut 1 base from V and 0 bases from J, with 16 bases between. CDR3 DNA sequence: TGTGCCAGCAGCCAAGGCTTCAGGGCTCTGAGCTCTGGAAACACCATATATTTT. Residues: CASSQGFRALSSGNTIYF.

The chain carries TRBV6-2 or TRBV6-3 and TRBJ1-5; a weak D match, TRBD1 (6 bases). Germline V lookup: CDR1 MNHEY, CDR2 SVGEGT. V was pared by 5 bases and J by 9 bases, with 20 bases between. This CDR3 spans 15 amino acids. The CDR3 reads CASSPRTGGAWPQHF. CDR3 coding DNA: TGTGCCAGCAGTCCCCGGACGGGGGGCGCGTGGCCCCAGCATTTT.

The chain employs TRBV11-2 and TRBJ2-2; a weak D match, TRBD2 (5 bases). This CDR3 comprises 12 residues. CDR1 SGHAT and CDR2 FQNNGV come from the germline V gene. The V end was cut by 5 bases, the J end by 8 bases, with 9 bases between. The CDR3 is CASSEGGGELFF. The CDR3 bases are TGTGCCAGCAGCGAGGGTGGGGGGGAGCTGTTTTTT.

The chain joins TRBV29-1 to TRBJ2-3, with a tentative D call TRBD2 (6 bases). Trimming stripped 6 bases from V and 0 bases from J, with 10 bases between. From germline, CDR1 is SQVTM and CDR2 ANQGSEA. CDR3 size: 13 residues. The CDR3 nucleotides are TGCAGCGTGGGGGGACTTAGCACAGATACGCAGTATTTT. The encoded protein is CSVGGLSTDTQYF.

V usage is TRBV19 and J usage is TRBJ1-5; D is undetermined. Germline V CDR1 and CDR2: LNHDA, SQIVND (reference sequence). The V end was cut by 5 bases, the J end by 4 bases, with 15 bases between. This CDR3 region has 15 residues. This CDR3 reads CASSPWVAANQPQHF. The CDR3 DNA sequence: TGTGCCAGTAGTCCTTGGGTAGCAGCTAATCAGCCCCAGCATTTT.

The chain has TRBV4-1 and TRBJ1-1; 7 bases line up with TRBD1. This CDR3 comprises 12 residues. The V segment lost 3 bases and the J segment 8 bases; nucleotides outside the gene matches: 3. CDR1 MGHRA and CDR2 YSYEKL come from the germline V gene. DNA of the CDR3: TGCGCCAGCAGCCATCGACAGGGCGAAGCTTTCTTT. Protein product: CASSHRQGEAFF.

This chain joins TRBV19 and TRBJ1-2; 7 nucleotides line up with TRBD1. Trimming cost V 4 bases and J 1 base; bases outside gene matches: 6. CDR3 size: 15 residues. CDR1 is LNHDA, CDR2 SQIVND, per germline (reference sequence). CDR3 coding DNA: TGTGCCAGTAGTACCGGGACAGTAATTAACTATGGCTACACCTTC. It yields the protein CASSTGTVINYGYTF.

The rearrangement uses TRBV7-8 and TRBJ1-4, with a possible D match to TRBD1 (6 bases). Germline-derived CDR1 and CDR2 are SGHVS and FQNEAQ. The ends were cut back, 3 bases at V and 7 bases at J, with 9 bases in the middle. CDR3 length equals 13 residues. CDR3 amino acids: CASSFGGFEKLFF. In DNA, the CDR3 is TGTGCCAGCAGCTTTGGGGGCTTTGAAAAACTGTTTTTT.

The chain joins TRBV5-1 to TRBJ2-7; TRBD2 matches at 10 bases. V lost 0 bases, J lost 2 bases, and 8 bases stayed unmatched. Germline V lookup: CDR1 SGHRS, CDR2 YFSETQ. This CDR3 has 17 amino acids. CDR3 region: CASSLVLAGEVTYEQYF. CDR3 bases: TGCGCCAGCAGCTTGGTTCTAGCGGGAGAGGTGACCTACGAGCAGTACTTC.

The chain has TRBV11-2 and TRBJ1-4; a weak D match, TRBD1 (6 bases). V was trimmed by 3 bases and J by 8 bases, leaving 16 bases between them. The CDR3 extends over 15 amino acids. The V gene's germline CDR1 is SGHAT and CDR2 FQNNGV. CDR3 loop: CASSFLGASKEKLFF. The CDR3 bases are TGTGCCAGCAGCTTTTTGGGGGCATCCAAGGAAAAACTGTTTTTT.

The rearrangement joins TRBV19 to TRBJ1-1, with TRBD1 matching over 9 bases. Trimming at V came to 3 bases and at J to 2 bases, leaving 25 bases not matched to a gene. The CDR3 has 22 amino acids. The germline V gene has CDR1 LNHDA and CDR2 SQIVND (reference sequence). CDR3 coding DNA: TGTGCCAGTAGTATTCTCGGATGGGACAGGGACGTCATCCAGTACCGAAACACTGAAGCTTTCTTT. Translated, it gives CASSILGWDRDVIQYRNTEAFF.

This clone has more than one count but fewer than ten. The sample contains more than one DNA sequence encoding this CDR3. The chain carries TRBV7-2 and TRBJ2-1; D possibly corresponds to TRBD2 (5 bases). The CDR3 contains 13 residues. Germline V gives CDR1 SGHTA, CDR2 FQGNSA. V gave up 1 base and J gave up 7 bases, with 8 bases separating them. In DNA, the CDR3 is TGTGCCAGCAGCTTAGTGGGAGATAATGAGCAGTTCTTC. Translating gives CASSLVGDNEQFF.

The DNA of the CDR3 is TGTGCCAGCAGCCTCTACCCGGGACTAGCCCCCTACGAGCAGTACTTC. The encoded protein is CASSLYPGLAPYEQYF. V gene TRBV4-2 combines with J gene TRBJ2-7; 9 bases agree with TRBD2. This CDR3 comprises 16 residues. Per germline, CDR1 LGHNA and CDR2 YNFKEQ. The V segment lost 4 bases and the J segment 2 bases; nucleotides outside the gene matches: 9.

The CDR3 coding sequence is TGTGCCAGTACGAGGGGGACGAACTATGGCTACACCTTC. Translating it yields CASTRGTNYGYTF. V gene TRBV19 combines with J gene TRBJ1-2; D possibly corresponds to TRBD1 (6 bases). Trimming took 7 bases from V and 2 from J, leaving 11 bases between them. Germline CDR1 is LNHDA and CDR2 is SQIVND (reference sequence). The CDR3 runs 13 residues. Based on the CDR3 plus reference TRBV19 and TRBJ1-2, the full variable domain is DGGITQSPKYLFRKEGQNVTLSCEQNLNHDAMYWYRQDPGQGLRLIYYSQIVNDFQKGDIAEGYSVSREKKESFPLTVTSAQKNPTAFYLCASTRGTNYGYTFGSGTRLTVV.

The chain combines TRBV28 with TRBJ2-3, with D uncertain. CDR1 is MDHEN, CDR2 SYDVKM, per germline. This CDR3 has 14 amino acids. Deletions cut 5 bases from V and 0 bases from J, with 9 bases between. The CDR3 DNA is TGTGCCAGCAGTACTTTTTTGAGCACAGATACGCAGTATTTT. Its protein product is CASSTFLSTDTQYF.

The chain links TRBV29-1 to TRBJ2-5, with 10 bases aligning to TRBD1. Looked up from germline, CDR1 is SQVTM and CDR2 is ANQGSEA. CDR3 length: 14 amino acids. V dropped 7 bases and J dropped 5; count of bases not matched to a gene: 10. Here the CDR3 DNA reads TGCAGCGCTAAAGACAGGGGGCGGTGGGAGACCCAGTACTTC. It translates to CSAKDRGRWETQYF.